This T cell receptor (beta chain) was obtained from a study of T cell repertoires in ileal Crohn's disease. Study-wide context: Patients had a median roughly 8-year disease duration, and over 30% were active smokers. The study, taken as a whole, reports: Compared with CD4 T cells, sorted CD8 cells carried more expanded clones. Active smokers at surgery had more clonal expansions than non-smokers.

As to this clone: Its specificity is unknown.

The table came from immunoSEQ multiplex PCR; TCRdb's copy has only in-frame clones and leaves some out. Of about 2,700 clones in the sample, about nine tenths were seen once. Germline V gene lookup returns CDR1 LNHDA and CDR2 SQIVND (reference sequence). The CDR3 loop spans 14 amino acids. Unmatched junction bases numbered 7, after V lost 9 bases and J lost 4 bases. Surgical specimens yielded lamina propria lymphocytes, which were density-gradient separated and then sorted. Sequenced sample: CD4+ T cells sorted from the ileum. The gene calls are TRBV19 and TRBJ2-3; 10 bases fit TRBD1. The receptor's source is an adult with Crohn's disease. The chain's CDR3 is CASRDRGRADTQYF. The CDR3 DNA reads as TGTGCCAGCAGAGACAGGGGGCGTGCAGATACGCAGTATTTT.